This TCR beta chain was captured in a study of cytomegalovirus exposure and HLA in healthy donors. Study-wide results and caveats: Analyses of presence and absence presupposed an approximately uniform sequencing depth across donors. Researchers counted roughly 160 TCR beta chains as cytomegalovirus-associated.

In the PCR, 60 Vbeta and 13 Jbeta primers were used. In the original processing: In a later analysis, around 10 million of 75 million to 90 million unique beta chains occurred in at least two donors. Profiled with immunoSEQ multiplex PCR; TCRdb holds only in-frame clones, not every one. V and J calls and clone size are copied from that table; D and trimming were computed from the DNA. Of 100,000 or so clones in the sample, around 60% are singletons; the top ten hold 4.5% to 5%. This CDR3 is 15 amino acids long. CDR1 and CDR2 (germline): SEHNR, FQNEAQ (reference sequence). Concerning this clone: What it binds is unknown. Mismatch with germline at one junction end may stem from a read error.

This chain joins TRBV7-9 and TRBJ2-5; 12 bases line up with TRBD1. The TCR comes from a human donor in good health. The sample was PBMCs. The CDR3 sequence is CSSSHRDRGRETQYF. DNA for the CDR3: TGTTCCAGCAGCCACCGGGACAGGGGGCGAGAGACCCAGTACTTC.